A single sample is the source of the 27 T cell receptor beta chains below, sequenced in a study of tumor-infiltrating lymphocytes in primary liver carcinoma. Unsorted bulk tissue (roughly 19-31 mg) underwent RNA and DNA co-extraction. Starting material of 500 ng total RNA yielded TCR beta cDNA via a constant-region primer. Three rounds of nested multiplex PCR with slightly modified ARM-PCR produced TCR beta libraries. Two initial PCR rounds of about 9 cycles each paired TRBV1-TRBV30 forward primers with a C-beta reverse primer. TCRdb itself ran the multiplex PCR reads through MiXCR, one entry per CDR3 protein. The sample has 95,000 to 150,000 distinct CDR3 sequences; 55% to 70% are singletons. The specimen was tumor-adjacent normal liver tissue. These receptors came from a woman in her sixties or seventies with primary liver carcinoma and hepatitis B virus infection.

As to this clonotype: The junction does not match germline at one end; this may be a read error. The V and J genes are TRBV5-4 and TRBJ1-1, with 7 bases aligning to TRBD1. CDR3 length: 14 residues. Germline CDR1 and CDR2: SGHNT and YYREEE (reference sequence). For the CDR3, the DNA is TGTGCCAGCAACTTGCAGGGGGGGAACACTGAAGCTTTCTTT. It codes for CASNLQGGNTEAFF.

This clonotype was counted many times. The chain links TRBV29-1 to TRBJ2-2; 7 nucleotides align to TRBD1. CDR3 size: 16 residues. The germline V gene has CDR1 SQVTM and CDR2 ANQGSEA. V shed 4 bases, J shed 2 bases, and the junction held 10 bases outside the gene matches. The CDR3 loop is CSVGEQGSHNTGELFF. The CDR3 bases are TGCAGCGTTGGGGAACAGGGGTCACATAACACCGGGGAGCTGTTTTTT.

A note on this clonotype: At one end, the junction sequence differs from germline, possibly due to a read error. The chain links TRBV11-3 to TRBJ1-1, with D possibly matching TRBD1 (5 bases). CDR1 is SGHNT, CDR2 YENEEA, per germline. The CDR3 runs to 13 residues. The CDR3 DNA reads as TGTGCCAGCAGCTTAGAAGTGGACACTGAAACTTTCTTT. Translating gives CASSLEVDTETFF.

Regarding this clonotype: A read error may be the cause here, since a much bigger clone is one base away. Here the CDR3 DNA reads TGTGCCACCGGTGAGGGACGGATGAACACTGAAGCTTTCTTT. Its translation is CATGEGRMNTEAFF. The rearrangement links TRBV24-1 to TRBJ1-1, with a tentative D call TRBD1 (5 bases). This CDR3 has 14 amino acids. Looked up from germline, CDR1 is KGHDR and CDR2 is SFDVKD.

With respect to this clonotype: As the CDR3 is not closed by the conserved phenylalanine or tryptophan, this likely results from a read error. V usage is TRBV12-3 or TRBV12-4 and J usage is TRBJ2-7; 12 bases fit TRBD2. This CDR3 contains 15 residues. The CDR3 here is CASSWTSGESYEQYI. DNA for the CDR3: TGTGCCAGCAGTTGGACTAGCGGGGAATCCTACGAACAGTACATC.

This clonotype was observed a single time. The rearrangement links TRBV6-5 to TRBJ2-1, with D perhaps TRBD2 (6 bases). The CDR3 extends over 16 amino acids. Trimming shortened V by 0 bases and J by 4 bases, and 13 bases separated the two germline ends. Looked up from germline, CDR1 is MNHEY and CDR2 is SVGAGI. This CDR3 reads CASSYSISGVYNEQFF. The CDR3 region has the DNA TGTGCCAGCAGTTACTCGATTAGCGGCGTATACAATGAGCAGTTCTTC.

With regard to this clonotype: Sequence at one end of the junction differs from germline and may be a read error. The chain couples TRBV28 to TRBJ2-7, with 8 bases that match TRBD1. Germline assignment: CDR1 MDHEN and CDR2 SYDVKM. The CDR3 totals 17 residues. The CDR3 bases are TGTGCCAGCAGTTTCACGACAGGGGCCTGGGCAATTACGGAGCAGTATTTC. Its translation is CASSFTTGAWAITEQYF.

This clonotype came up once. Relative to the germline gene, one junction end is altered; a read error may explain this. The chain couples TRBV6-5 to TRBJ2-1; D unclear. The germline CDR1 and CDR2 sequences are MNHEY and SVGAGI. This CDR3 is 11 amino acids long. This CDR3 is CASLGYNEQCF. CDR3 sequence (DNA): TGTGCCAGCCTGGGATACAATGAGCAGTGCTTC.

Regarding this clonotype: The junction differs from germline at one of its ends, possibly a read error. The rearrangement links TRBV12-3 or TRBV12-4 to TRBJ2-1, with TRBD2 identical over 11 bases. The CDR3 runs to 16 residues. The CDR3 here is CTSTKSGTSGYNEEFF. In nucleotides, the CDR3 is TGTACCAGCACGAAGTCTGGGACTAGCGGATACAATGAGGAGTTCTTC.

This clonotype was detected ten times or more. V usage is TRBV30 and J usage is TRBJ1-2; no definite D call. Germline V CDR1 and CDR2: GTSNPN, SVGIG (reference sequence). This CDR3 has 16 residues. The V end lost 2 bases, the J end lost 6 bases, and 22 bases lay between the germline ends. CDR3 nucleotides: TGTGCCTGGAGTCTTTGGTGGGCCCCTAACCCTCATGGCTACACCTTC. It codes for CAWSLWWAPNPHGYTF.

The gene calls are TRBV11-2 and TRBJ2-3; 9 nucleotides match TRBD1. With V trimmed by 4 bases and J by 6 bases, 2 bases remained unmatched. CDR1 is SGHAT and CDR2 is FQNNGV in the germline V gene. The CDR3 sequence is 13 residues long. This CDR3 is CASSSDRGDTQYF. The CDR3 region has the DNA TGTGCCAGCAGCTCAGACAGGGGGGATACGCAGTATTTT.

Turning to this clonotype: An end of the junction differs from the germline gene, which may be a read error. The chain employs TRBV29-1 and TRBJ2-1, with 8 bases lining up with TRBD1. The CDR3 runs to 15 residues. CDR1 is SQVTM, CDR2 ANQGSEA, per germline. The CDR3 bases are TGCATCGTTGAAGGGACAGGAAGCTCCTACAATGAGCAATTCTTC. Its protein is CIVEGTGSSYNEQFF.

Points on this clonotype: One end of the junction varies from germline; a read error may be responsible. The rearrangement uses TRBV11-2 and TRBJ2-1, with 7 bases identical to TRBD2. Germline CDR1 SGHAT, CDR2 FQNNGV. The CDR3 is made up of 15 amino acids. For the CDR3, the DNA is TGTGCTAGCGGGCGGGGACCGAACTCCTACAATGAGCAGTGCTTC. It yields the protein CASGRGPNSYNEQCF.

Worth noting for this clonotype: This sequence may be a read error, since a much larger clone differs from it by one base. This chain uses TRBV7-3 with TRBJ2-3; D not certain. The CDR3 sequence is 14 residues long. Germline values: CDR1 SGHTA, CDR2 FQGTGA. V was pared by 0 bases and J by 1 base, with 5 bases between. This CDR3 is CASSLTSGTDTQYF. For the CDR3, the DNA is TGTGCCAGCAGCTTAACATCGGGCACAGATACGCAGTATTTT.

The rearrangement joins TRBV20-1 to TRBJ1-1, with D perhaps matching TRBD1 (6 bases). The CDR3 totals 14 residues. Trimming pared 2 bases from V and 4 bases from J, leaving 14 bases between. Looked up from germline, CDR1 is DFQATT and CDR2 is SNEGSKA (reference sequence). CDR3 residues: CSARQGLRGTEAFF. The CDR3 DNA reads as TGCAGTGCTAGACAGGGGCTGAGGGGCACTGAAGCTTTCTTT.

The J gene is TRBJ2-7, the V gene TRBV11-2, with a tentative D call TRBD1 (6 bases). CDR1 and CDR2 (germline): SGHAT, FQNNGV. Deletions cut 4 bases from V and 7 bases from J, with 23 bases between. This CDR3 region has 16 residues. The CDR3 spells CASSSMQGSARYEQYF. DNA for the CDR3: TGTGCCAGCAGCTCCATGCAGGGGAGTGCTAGATATGAGCAGTACTTC. Supplemented by reference TRBV11-2 and TRBJ2-7, the full variable domain reads EAGVAQSPRYKIIEKRQSVAFWCNPISGHATLYWYQQILGQGPKLLIQFQNNGVVDDSQLPKDRFSAERLKGVDSTLKIQPAKLEDSAVYLCASSSMQGSARYEQYFGPGTRLTVT.

This clonotype was found a few times. A much larger clone is a single base away; this may be a read error. The chain joins TRBV7-9 to TRBJ2-1; unclear D gene. Germline V CDR1 and CDR2: SEHNR, FQNEAQ (reference sequence). The V gene lost 0 bases and the J gene lost 1 base, with 10 bases spanning the gap. The CDR3 is 16 amino acids. CDR3 loop: CASSLALGRSYNEQFF. As DNA, the CDR3 is TGTGCCAGCAGCTTAGCGTTAGGGCGGTCCTACAATGAGCAGTTCTTC.

Details on this clonotype: This may stem from a read error, because a much larger clone lies one nucleotide away. The V call is TRBV5-1, the J call TRBJ2-1, with a tentative D call TRBD2 (5 bases). The ends were cut back, 0 bases at V and 0 bases at J, with 7 bases in the middle. The CDR3 is made up of 15 amino acids. Germline CDR1 and CDR2: SGHRS and YFSETQ. For the CDR3, the DNA is TGCGCCAGCAGCTTGGTAGAGGGCTCCTACAATGAGCAGTTCTTC. Encoded protein: CASSLVEGSYNEQFF.

Concerning this clonotype: Its ends do not fully match the called genes, so a read error is possible. The gene calls are TRBV29-1 and TRBJ2-4; tentatively, D is TRBD1 (5 bases). This CDR3 spans 15 amino acids. Germline values: CDR1 SQVTM, CDR2 ANQGSEA. DNA of the CDR3: TGCAGCGTTGAAGTGGACACCTTAGCCAAAAACATTCGGTACTTC. Translation: CSVEVDTLAKNIRYF.

About this clonotype itself: The junction shows a germline mismatch at one end, possibly a read error. The CDR3 is CASSVTTLRDTGELFF. The CDR3 DNA reads TGTGCAAGCAGCGTAACGACCCTAAGGGACACCGGGGAGCTGTTTTTT. The gene calls are TRBV5-5 and TRBJ2-2; no clear D. The germline V gene has CDR1 SGHKS and CDR2 YYEKEE (reference sequence). The CDR3 has 16 amino acids.

As concerns this clonotype: A much larger clone sits a single nucleotide away, making a read error possible. V gene TRBV30 combines with J gene TRBJ1-2, with TRBD1 matching over 8 bases. V shed 0 bases and J 8 bases; nucleotides not matched to a gene: 8. Germline CDR1 reads GTSNPN; CDR2 reads SVGIG (reference sequence). CDR3 length: 14 amino acids. CDR3 protein: CAWSVQGVVTGYTF. CDR3 coding DNA: TGTGCCTGGAGTGTACAGGGGGTAGTCACCGGCTACACCTTC.

Note on this clonotype: A read error may account for a junction end that differs from germline. The chain couples TRBV6-1 to TRBJ1-5; tentatively, D is TRBD1 (5 bases). From germline, CDR1 is MNHNS and CDR2 SASEGT. This CDR3 has 12 residues. CDR3 DNA: TGTGCCAGTAGGGACCTGACTAAGCCCCAGCAGTTT. It translates to CASRDLTKPQQF.

Concerning this clonotype: Its ends do not fully match the called genes, so a read error is possible. The rearrangement joins TRBV28 to TRBJ2-7; TRBD1 or TRBD2 may be the D gene (5 bases each). This CDR3 region has 16 residues. CDR1 MDHEN and CDR2 SYDVKM come from the germline V gene. The CDR3 bases are TGTGCCAGCAGACTAACCGGGACGGCTGTTTTTTACGGGCAGTACTTC. Protein: CASRLTGTAVFYGQYF.

About this clonotype: Being one base from a much bigger clone, this may be a read error. J is TRBJ2-3 and V is TRBV30, with D possibly matching TRBD2 (7 bases). Germline V CDR1 and CDR2: GTSNPN, SVGIG (reference sequence). The germline V and J ends were trimmed by 3 bases and 4 bases, with 17 bases remaining between them. This CDR3 has 15 amino acids. CDR3 sequence (DNA): TGTGCCTGGAGGAGGGGGGGATACTACTCAGATACGCAGTATTTT. As protein: CAWRRGGYYSDTQYF.

Concerning this clonotype itself: The conserved closing phenylalanine or tryptophan is absent in this CDR3, likely reflecting a read error. The rearrangement uses TRBV5-1 and TRBJ2-5; D uncertain. V was shortened by 4 bases and J by 0 bases, with 7 bases between the two germline ends. There are 13 residues in the CDR3. Germline CDR1 SGHRS, CDR2 YFSETQ. In DNA, the CDR3 is TGCGCCAGCAGCCTCCACGACCAAGAGACCCAGTACTCC. Protein sequence: CASSLHDQETQYS.

Worth noting for this clonotype: The germline gene is not matched at one end of the junction; a read error may be the cause. The chain uses TRBV7-9 and TRBJ2-1; no definite D call. Per germline, CDR1 SEHNR and CDR2 FQNEAQ (reference sequence). CDR3 length equals 16 residues. CDR3: CASSGLSLVPYNVQFF. The DNA for the CDR3 is TGTGCCAGTTCCGGGTTGAGTCTAGTCCCCTACAATGTGCAGTTCTTC.

This clonotype is a singleton in its sample. One end of the junction does not line up with germline, which may come from a read error. V gene TRBV7-9 combines with J gene TRBJ2-2; TRBD2 aligns across 12 bases. CDR1 and CDR2 (germline): SEHNR, FQNEAQ (reference sequence). The CDR3 is 19 residues long. CDR3 nucleotide sequence: TGTGCCAGCAGCTCGACTAAAGGACTAGCGGGAAAGAACACCGGGGAGCTGGTTTTT. Its protein product is CASSSTKGLAGKNTGELVF.